A selection of T cell receptor beta chains follows, all from one sample in a study of regulatory T cells in long-lasting Graves disease. TCRdb recomputed calls from the multiplex PCR reads with MiXCR, one row per CDR3 protein. The sample has some 500,000 distinct CDR3 sequences; 13% are singletons. This sample also appeared in a second study, on T cells in Graves' hyperthyroidism and ophthalmopathy.

The sample here was peripheral blood mononuclear cells (PBMCs), taken at new diagnosis, from a patient treated with antithyroid drugs. Receptors originate from a man aged 25 to 45 with Graves disease. Each CDR3 is given with its conserved first and last residue. The order of the fields is V gene, J gene, D gene, clone size, CDR3 protein, CDR3 DNA. D genes are given only for firm matches. Not every row has a clone size; where given, it reads once, few, many or a size class.

TRBV20-1	TRBJ2-3	.	few	CSASGERSTDTQYF	TGCAGTGCTAGCGGAGAAAGGAGCACAGATACGCAGTATTTT
TRBV30	TRBJ2-7	.	many	CAWRPLSFNEQYF	TGTGCCTGGAGGCCCCTTAGCTTCAACGAGCAGTACTTC
TRBV27	TRBJ2-1	TRBD2	many	CASRGLANNEQFF	TGTGCCAGCCGGGGACTAGCCAACAATGAGCAGTTCTTC
TRBV20-1	TRBJ2-7	.	.	CSARAGGNEQYF	TGCAGTGCTAGAGCGGGGGGCAATGAGCAGTACTTC
TRBV2	TRBJ1-1	TRBD1	many	CASSEREVRGPGTEAFF	TGTGCCAGCAGTGAGAGGGAGGTTAGGGGGCCAGGCACTGAAGCTTTCTTT
TRBV6-1	TRBJ1-6	.	few	CASSTAEGRGSYNSPLHF	TGTGCCAGCAGTACTGCGGAAGGCCGAGGATCCTATAATTCACCCCTCCACTTT
TRBV7-7	TRBJ2-2	.	few	CASSLWSANTGELFF	TGTGCTAGCAGCTTATGGTCAGCGAACACCGGGGAGCTGTTTTTT
TRBV19	TRBJ2-4	TRBD2	.	CASSVGRLQNIQYF	TGTGCCAGTAGTGTCGGGAGGCTCCAAAACATTCAGTACTTC
TRBV27	TRBJ2-1	TRBD1	few	CASRGTGVLSEQFF	TGTGCCAGCAGGGGAACAGGGGTTTTGAGTGAGCAGTTCTTC
TRBV6-1	TRBJ1-1	.	many	CAIHLQGIKAEAFF	TGTGCCATACACCTCCAGGGAATTAAAGCTGAAGCTTTCTTT
TRBV20-1	TRBJ2-1	.	.	CSASSGRMNEQFF	TGCAGTGCCTCTTCTGGGAGGATGAATGAGCAGTTCTTC
TRBV3-1	TRBJ1-2	.	.	CASSQAYGANNYGYTF	TGTGCCAGCAGCCAGGCGTATGGGGCCAATAACTATGGCTACACCTTC
TRBV6-1	TRBJ2-7	TRBD2	many	CASSKRGGLADSYEQYF	TGTGCCAGCAGTAAAAGAGGAGGACTAGCGGATTCCTACGAGCAGTACTTC
TRBV5-1	TRBJ1-6	TRBD1	.	CASSSGTVRDSPLHF	TGCGCCAGCAGCTCAGGGACAGTGCGAGATTCACCCCTCCACTTT
TRBV7-9	TRBJ1-1	.	few	CASSLGSQGTEAFF	TGTGCCAGCAGCTTAGGGTCCCAGGGAACTGAAGCTTTCTTT
TRBV7-2	TRBJ2-5	.	many	CASSLYGALGQETQYF	TGTGCCAGCAGCTTATATGGGGCACTTGGTCAAGAGACCCAGTACTTC
TRBV4-1	TRBJ1-3	.	.	CASSQDTGVSSGNTIYF	TGCGCCAGCAGCCAAGACACAGGAGTCTCCTCTGGAAACACCATATATTTT
TRBV20-1	TRBJ2-7	TRBD1	many	CSARDQRTGADEQYF	TGCAGTGCTAGAGATCAGCGGACAGGGGCAGACGAGCAGTACTTC
TRBV4-1	TRBJ2-7	TRBD1	.	CASSQVTGTVYEQYF	TGCGCCAGCAGCCAAGTGACCGGGACAGTCTACGAGCAGTACTTC
TRBV7-3	TRBJ1-6	.	.	CASSLSIGTNSPLHF	TGTGCCAGCAGCTTAAGCATTGGGACAAATTCACCCCTCCACTTT
TRBV7-3	TRBJ2-3	.	.	CASKRGGADTQYF	TGTGCCAGCAAGAGGGGGGGGGCAGATACGCAGTATTTT
TRBV30	TRBJ2-1	.	many	CAWSGSVEQFF	TGTGCCTGGAGTGGTTCGGTTGAGCAGTTCTTC
TRBV6-2/TRBV6-3	TRBJ2-5	TRBD1	many	CASSASGGETQYF	TGTGCCAGCAGTGCCTCAGGGGGAGAGACCCAGTACTTC
TRBV7-9	TRBJ1-2	.	many	CASSETGGPNYGYTF	TGTGCCAGCAGCGAAACGGGGGGTCCTAACTATGGCTACACCTTC
TRBV9	TRBJ1-1	.	.	CASTDPIRNTEAFF	TGTGCCAGCACGGACCCCATAAGGAACACTGAAGCTTTCTTT
TRBV27	TRBJ2-7	TRBD1	.	CASSRGQGDEQYF	TGTGCCAGCAGCCGGGGACAGGGCGACGAGCAGTACTTC
TRBV19	TRBJ1-1	.	.	CATQRGPTEAFF	TGTGCCACCCAGAGGGGTCCCACTGAAGCTTTCTTT
TRBV12-3/TRBV12-4	TRBJ2-5	.	many	CASSPPGIAQETQYF	TGTGCCAGCAGCCCCCCGGGTATAGCCCAAGAGACCCAGTACTTC
TRBV10-3	TRBJ2-3	.	.	CAITSETDTQYF	TGTGCCATCACCTCAGAAACAGATACGCAGTATTTT
TRBV12-3/TRBV12-4	TRBJ1-1	.	many	CASSFAVRTEAFF	TGTGCCAGCAGTTTCGCAGTGAGAACTGAAGCTTTCTTT
TRBV4-2	TRBJ2-7	TRBD2	few	CASSQELAGSHEQYF	TGTGCCAGCAGCCAAGAGCTAGCGGGATCCCACGAGCAGTACTTC
TRBV2	TRBJ2-5	TRBD2	many	CASSPQRGTSGKETQYF	TGTGCCAGCAGTCCCCAAAGGGGGACTAGCGGAAAAGAGACCCAGTACTTC
TRBV6-1	TRBJ2-7	.	.	CASTDVPTYEQYF	TGTGCCAGCACGGACGTACCCACCTACGAGCAGTACTTC
TRBV29-1	TRBJ2-7	TRBD1	few	CSVETPLDRDSYEQYF	TGCAGCGTTGAAACCCCCTTAGACAGGGACTCCTACGAGCAGTACTTC
TRBV7-2	TRBJ2-3	.	many	CASSLFGVLTDTQYF	TGTGCCAGCAGCTTATTCGGGGTCTTAACAGATACGCAGTATTTT
TRBV11-2	TRBJ2-2	.	many	CASSAGPSAGELFF	TGTGCCAGCAGTGCCGGGCCTTCGGCCGGGGAGCTGTTTTTT
TRBV27	TRBJ2-6	.	few	CASGQAVAAGANVLTF	TGTGCCAGCGGCCAAGCCGTGGCTGCCGGGGCCAACGTCCTGACTTTC
TRBV5-1	TRBJ2-5	.	.	CASRGRRDGGETQYF	TGCGCCAGCAGGGGGAGAAGAGACGGGGGAGAGACCCAGTACTTC
TRBV24-1	TRBJ2-3	.	many	CATRGSYADTQYF	TGTGCCACCAGGGGGTCATATGCAGATACGCAGTATTTT
TRBV7-8	TRBJ2-4	.	few	CASSLVGSGNIQYF	TGTGCCAGCAGCTTAGTCGGCTCGGGAAACATTCAGTACTTC
TRBV24-1	TRBJ1-1	.	.	CATSDFPVMNTEAFF	TGTGCCACCAGTGATTTTCCAGTGATGAACACTGAAGCTTTCTTT
TRBV15	TRBJ2-3	.	.	CATSSDSHSTDTQYF	TGTGCCACCAGCAGTGACAGTCACAGCACAGATACGCAGTATTTT
TRBV10-3	TRBJ1-4	.	many	CATHGGQDEKLFF	TGTGCCACTCATGGGGGTCAGGATGAAAAACTGTTTTTT
TRBV13	TRBJ2-1	.	.	CASSTSEVPSSYNEQFF	TGTGCCAGCAGCACTTCTGAGGTCCCTAGCTCCTACAATGAGCAGTTCTTC
TRBV6-2/TRBV6-3	TRBJ2-1	.	many	CASSYSFERGEQFF	TGTGCCAGCAGTTACTCCTTCGAGAGGGGGGAGCAGTTCTTC
TRBV20-1	TRBJ2-1	.	few	CSARAPFSYNEQFF	TGCAGTGCTAGAGCCCCGTTCTCCTACAATGAGCAGTTCTTC
TRBV29-1	TRBJ2-1	.	.	CSALGGQSYEQFF	TGCAGCGCCTTGGGGGGGCAATCCTACGAGCAGTTCTTC
TRBV27	TRBJ2-7	.	many	CASSLFAIPYEQYF	TGTGCCAGCAGTTTATTCGCGATCCCTTACGAGCAGTACTTC
TRBV27	TRBJ1-2	.	medium-sized	CASKEGEAYGYTF	TGTGCCAGCAAAGAGGGGGAAGCTTATGGCTACACCTTC
TRBV29-1	TRBJ1-2	.	many	CSVEDQGPFVYTF	TGCAGCGTTGAAGATCAAGGGCCCTTTGTCTACACCTTC
TRBV11-3	TRBJ2-2	.	.	CASSLVPTGELFF	TGTGCCAGCAGCTTAGTCCCAACCGGGGAGCTGTTTTTT
TRBV9	TRBJ1-1	.	.	CASSVGFSPNTEAFF	TGTGCCAGCAGCGTAGGGTTTAGCCCGAACACTGAAGCTTTCTTT
TRBV10-3	TRBJ1-4	.	.	CAISSDSYEKLFF	TGTGCCATCAGTTCCGACAGTTATGAAAAACTGTTTTTT
TRBV2	TRBJ2-1	TRBD2	many	CASSEARLAGGPGTSEQFF	TGTGCCAGCAGTGAAGCGCGTCTAGCGGGAGGGCCGGGTACGAGTGAGCAGTTCTTC
TRBV20-1	TRBJ2-7	TRBD1	.	CSARSGQGINEQYF	TGCAGTGCTAGATCGGGACAGGGGATCAACGAGCAGTACTTC